This T cell receptor beta chain is drawn from a study of shared clonotypes between healthy human individuals. Points on this clone: Its antigen is still unknown.

Study outcomes and limitations: Four donors shared about 5% of their naive CD4 clonotypes. Memory subsets generally showed lower estimated richness than naive subsets.

Generated by immunoSEQ multiplex PCR, the TCRdb table keeps only in-frame clones and is missing some. Among roughly 410,000 clones listed, around 96% were seen once. This TCR came from a young man in good health. The sample taken for sequencing was memory CD8+ T cells sorted from blood. As for subset: CD45RO+ cells pooled with CCR7-negative TemRA cells.

The DNA for the CDR3 is TGTGCCAGCAGCTTAAAGGGGAATACTGAAGCTTTCTTT. Amino acid sequence: CASSLKGNTEAFF. The V call is TRBV11-3, the J call TRBJ1-1; a weak D match, TRBD1 (5 bases). Germline CDR1 and CDR2: SGHNT and YENEEA. V was cut by 2 bases and J by 5 bases, with 9 bases left in between. This CDR3 comprises 13 residues. The variable domain in full, completed from reference TRBV11-3 and TRBJ1-1, reads EAGVVQSPRYKIIEKKQPVAFWCNPISGHNTLYWYLQNLGQGPELLIRYENEEAVDDSQLPKDRFSAERLKGVDSTLKIQPAELGDSAVYLCASSLKGNTEAFFGQGTRLTVV.